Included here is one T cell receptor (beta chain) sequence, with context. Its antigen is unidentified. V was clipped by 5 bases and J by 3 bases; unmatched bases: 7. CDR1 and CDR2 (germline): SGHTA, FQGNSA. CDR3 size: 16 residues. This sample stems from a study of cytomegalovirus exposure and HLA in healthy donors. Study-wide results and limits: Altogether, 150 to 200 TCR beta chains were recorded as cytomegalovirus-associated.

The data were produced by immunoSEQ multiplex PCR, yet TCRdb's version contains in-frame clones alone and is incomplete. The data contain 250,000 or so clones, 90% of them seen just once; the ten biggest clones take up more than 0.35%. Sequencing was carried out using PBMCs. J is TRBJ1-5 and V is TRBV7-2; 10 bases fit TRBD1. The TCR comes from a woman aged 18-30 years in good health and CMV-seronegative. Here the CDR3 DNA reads TGTGCCAGCAGCCCAGAGACAGGGGGCATCAATCAGCCCCAGCATTTT. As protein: CASSPETGGINQPQHF.